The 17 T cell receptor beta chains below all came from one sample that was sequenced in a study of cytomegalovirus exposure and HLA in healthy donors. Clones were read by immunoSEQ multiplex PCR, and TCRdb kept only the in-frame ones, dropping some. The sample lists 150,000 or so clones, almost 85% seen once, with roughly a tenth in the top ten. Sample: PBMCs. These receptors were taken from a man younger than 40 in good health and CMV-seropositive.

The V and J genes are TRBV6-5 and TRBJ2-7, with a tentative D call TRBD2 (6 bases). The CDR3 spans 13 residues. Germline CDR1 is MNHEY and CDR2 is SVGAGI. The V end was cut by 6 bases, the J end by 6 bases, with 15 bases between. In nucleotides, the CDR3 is TGTGCCAGCAGGGGACTCTCCCCAATCGAGCAGTACTTC. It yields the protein CASRGLSPIEQYF.

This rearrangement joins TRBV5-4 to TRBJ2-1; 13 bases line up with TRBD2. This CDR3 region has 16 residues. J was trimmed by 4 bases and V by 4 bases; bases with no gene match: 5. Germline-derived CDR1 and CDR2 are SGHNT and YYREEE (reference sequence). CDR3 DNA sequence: TGTGCCAGCAGCCTTACTAGCGGGGGGGCATACAATGAGCAGTTCTTC. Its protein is CASSLTSGGAYNEQFF. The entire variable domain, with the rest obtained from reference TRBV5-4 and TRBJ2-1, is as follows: ETGVTQSPTHLIKTRGQQVTLRCSSQSGHNTVSWYQQALGQGPQFIFQYYREEENGRGNFPPRFSGLQFPNYSSELNVNALELDDSALYLCASSLTSGGAYNEQFFGPGTRLTVL.

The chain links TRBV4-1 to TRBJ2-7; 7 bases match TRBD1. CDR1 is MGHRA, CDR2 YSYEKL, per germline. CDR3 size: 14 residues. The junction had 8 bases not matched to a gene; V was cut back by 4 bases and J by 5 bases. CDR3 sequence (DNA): TGCGCCAGCAGCCTGATAGGGGGCGCAGACGAGCAGTACTTC. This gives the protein CASSLIGGADEQYF.

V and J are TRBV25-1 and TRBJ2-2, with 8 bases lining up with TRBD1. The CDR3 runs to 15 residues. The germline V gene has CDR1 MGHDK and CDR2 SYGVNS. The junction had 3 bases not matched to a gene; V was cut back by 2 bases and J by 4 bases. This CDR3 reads CASSEQGARTGELFF. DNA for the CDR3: TGTGCCAGCAGTGAACAGGGGGCCCGCACCGGGGAGCTGTTTTTT. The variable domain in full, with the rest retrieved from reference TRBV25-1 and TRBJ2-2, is EADIYQTPRYLVIGTGKKITLECSQTMGHDKMYWYQQDPGMELHLIHYSYGVNSTEKGDLSSESTVSRIRTEHFPLTLESARPSHTSQYLCASSEQGARTGELFFGEGSRLTVL.

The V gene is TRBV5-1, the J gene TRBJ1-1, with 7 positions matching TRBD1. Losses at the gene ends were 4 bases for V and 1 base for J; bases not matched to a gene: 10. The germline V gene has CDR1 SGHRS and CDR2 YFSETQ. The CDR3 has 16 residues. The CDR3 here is CASSIRQGQRNTEAFF. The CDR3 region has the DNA TGCGCCAGCAGCATCCGACAGGGTCAACGGAACACTGAAGCTTTCTTT.

The CDR3 loop is CASSLGGGPNGYEQYF. CDR3 sequence (DNA): TGTGCCAGCAGCTTGGGGGGGGGACCCAACGGCTACGAGCAGTACTTC. V is TRBV5-6 and J is TRBJ2-7; 7 bases are a match to TRBD2. The CDR3 has 16 residues. J lost 3 bases, V lost 0 bases, and 9 bases had no gene match. CDR1 and CDR2 from the germline V gene are SGHDT and YYEEEE.

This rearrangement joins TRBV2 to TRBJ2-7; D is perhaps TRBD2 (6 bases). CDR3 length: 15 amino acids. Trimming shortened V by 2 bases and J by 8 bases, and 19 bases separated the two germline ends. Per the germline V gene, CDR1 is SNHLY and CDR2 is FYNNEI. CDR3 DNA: TGTGCCAGCAGTGAAAGGGCTGGTGGGCGGGGACAGCAGTACTTC. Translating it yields CASSERAGGRGQQYF.

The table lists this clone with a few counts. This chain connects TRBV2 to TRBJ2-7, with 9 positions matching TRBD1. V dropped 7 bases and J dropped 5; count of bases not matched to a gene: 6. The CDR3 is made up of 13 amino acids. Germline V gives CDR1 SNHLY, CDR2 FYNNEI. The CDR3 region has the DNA TGTGCCAGCACCCCGGGACAGGGCCACGAGCAGTACTTC. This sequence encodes CASTPGQGHEQYF.

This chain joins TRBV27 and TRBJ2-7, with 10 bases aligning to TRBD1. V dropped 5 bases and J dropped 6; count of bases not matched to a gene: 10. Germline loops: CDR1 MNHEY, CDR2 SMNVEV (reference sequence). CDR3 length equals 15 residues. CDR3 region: CASSIRQGARGEQYF. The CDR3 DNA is TGTGCCAGCAGTATAAGACAGGGGGCGAGAGGCGAGCAGTACTTC.

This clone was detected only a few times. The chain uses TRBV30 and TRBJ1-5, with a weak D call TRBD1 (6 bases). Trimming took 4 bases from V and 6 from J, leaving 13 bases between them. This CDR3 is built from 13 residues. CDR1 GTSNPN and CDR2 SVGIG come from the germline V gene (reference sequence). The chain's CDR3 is CAWKEQGGQPQHF. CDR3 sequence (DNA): TGTGCCTGGAAAGAACAGGGCGGTCAGCCCCAGCATTTT.

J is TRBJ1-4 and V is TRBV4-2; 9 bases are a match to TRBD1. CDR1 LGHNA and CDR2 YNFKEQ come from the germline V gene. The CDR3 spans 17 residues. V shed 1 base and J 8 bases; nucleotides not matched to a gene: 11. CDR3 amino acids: CASSQVDRQGDDEKLFF. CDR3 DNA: TGTGCCAGCAGCCAAGTGGACCGACAGGGGGACGACGAAAAACTGTTTTTT.

The CDR3 DNA reads TGCGCCAGCAGCTCAGTCCCGGGACAGGGGAAGACCCAGTACTTC. This encodes CASSSVPGQGKTQYF. V and J are TRBV5-1 and TRBJ2-5, with TRBD1 matching 10 bases. The CDR3 runs to 15 residues. The germline CDR1 and CDR2 sequences are SGHRS and YFSETQ. The V and J ends lost 3 bases and 6 bases, in that order; junction bases with no gene match: 8.

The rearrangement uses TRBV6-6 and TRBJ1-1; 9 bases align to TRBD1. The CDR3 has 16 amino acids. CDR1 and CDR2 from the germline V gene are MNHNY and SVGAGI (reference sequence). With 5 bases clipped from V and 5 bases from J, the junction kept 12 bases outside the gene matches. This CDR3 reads CASSGDSGTGRTEAFF. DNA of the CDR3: TGTGCCAGCAGTGGAGACTCCGGGACAGGGAGGACTGAAGCTTTCTTT.

CDR3 bases: TGTGCCAGTACCCTTGGCGGGGGGGCCTACAATGAGCAGTTCTTC. It specifies CASTLGGGAYNEQFF. The chain employs TRBV19 and TRBJ2-1; 9 positions agree with TRBD2. The CDR3 extends over 15 amino acids. V was clipped by 7 bases and J by 2 bases; unmatched bases: 6. Per the germline V gene, CDR1 is LNHDA and CDR2 is SQIVND (reference sequence).

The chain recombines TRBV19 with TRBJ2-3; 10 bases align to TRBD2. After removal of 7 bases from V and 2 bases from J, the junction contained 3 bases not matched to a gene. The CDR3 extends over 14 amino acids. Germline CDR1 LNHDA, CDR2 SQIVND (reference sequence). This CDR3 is CASKSGRDTDTQYF. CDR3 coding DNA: TGTGCCAGTAAAAGCGGGAGGGACACAGATACGCAGTATTTT.

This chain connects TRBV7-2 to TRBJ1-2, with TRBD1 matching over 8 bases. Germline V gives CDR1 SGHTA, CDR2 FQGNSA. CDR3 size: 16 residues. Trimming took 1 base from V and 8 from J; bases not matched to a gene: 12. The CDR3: CASSLEARGHPGGYTF. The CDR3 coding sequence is TGTGCCAGCAGCTTAGAGGCCAGGGGGCATCCGGGAGGCTACACCTTC.

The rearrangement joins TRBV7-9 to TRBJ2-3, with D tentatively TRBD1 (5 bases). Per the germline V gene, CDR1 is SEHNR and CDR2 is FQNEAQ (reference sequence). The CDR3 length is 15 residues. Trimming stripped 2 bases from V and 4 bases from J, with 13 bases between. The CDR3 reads CASSLWLQGADTQYF. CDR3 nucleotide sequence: TGTGCCAGCAGCTTATGGCTTCAAGGGGCAGATACGCAGTATTTT.